This T cell receptor beta chain is from a study of OX40 agonist ivuxolimab in advanced cancers. About the research overall: One hepatocellular carcinoma and two cutaneous melanoma patients partially responded.

With respect to this clone: Its target is unknown.

Sequenced by immunoSEQ multiplex PCR; TCRdb stores in-frame clones only, minus some. This sample has some 90,000 clones, with about 93% found just once. General observations from the study: The study found among the lowest clonal expansion in partial responders at 0.1-3.0 mg/kg. Several nonresponders also turned out to have low normalized T-cell clonal expansion.

The starting material was CD4+ or CD8+ T cells sorted from blood, obtained in a trial of the OX40 agonist ivuxolimab. The receptor's source is an adult with an advanced solid tumor such as melanoma, head and neck, liver or kidney cancer.

The CDR3 bases are TGTGCCATCAAGAGGGGAGCGGATCAGCCCCAGCATTTT. This codes for CAIKRGADQPQHF. The V call is TRBV10-3, the J call TRBJ1-5; TRBD1 might be the D (5 bases). Germline V CDR1 and CDR2: ENHRY, SYGVKD. The V gene lost 7 bases and the J gene lost 5 bases, with 12 bases spanning the gap. The CDR3 length is 13 residues.